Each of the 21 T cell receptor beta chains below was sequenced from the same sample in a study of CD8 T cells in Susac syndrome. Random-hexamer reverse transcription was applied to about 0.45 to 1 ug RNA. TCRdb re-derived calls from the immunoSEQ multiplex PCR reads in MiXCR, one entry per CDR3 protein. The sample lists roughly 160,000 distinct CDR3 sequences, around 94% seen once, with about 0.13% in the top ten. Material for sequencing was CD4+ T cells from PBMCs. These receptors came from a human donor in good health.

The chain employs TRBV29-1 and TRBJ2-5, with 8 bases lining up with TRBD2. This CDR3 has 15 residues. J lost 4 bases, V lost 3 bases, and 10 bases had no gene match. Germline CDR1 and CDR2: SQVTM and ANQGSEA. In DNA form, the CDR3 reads TGCAGCGTTGACCCAACGGGGGGGTCGCGAGAGACCCAGTACTTC. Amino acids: CSVDPTGGSRETQYF. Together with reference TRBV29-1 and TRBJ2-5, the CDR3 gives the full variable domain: SAVISQKPSRDICQRGTSLTIQCQVDSQVTMMFWYRQQPGQSLTLIATANQGSEATYESGFVIDKFPISRPNLTFSTLTVSNMSPEDSSIYLCSVDPTGGSRETQYFGPGTRLLVL.

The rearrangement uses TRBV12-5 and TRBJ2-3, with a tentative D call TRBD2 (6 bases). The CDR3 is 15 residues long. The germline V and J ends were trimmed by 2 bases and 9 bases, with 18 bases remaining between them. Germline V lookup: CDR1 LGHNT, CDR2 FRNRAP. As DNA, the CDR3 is TGTGCTAGTGGTTTGAGTTGGAGCGGGTCGGACACGCAGTATTTT. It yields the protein CASGLSWSGSDTQYF. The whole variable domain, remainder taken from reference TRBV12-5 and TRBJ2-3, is DARVTQTPRHKVTEMGQEVTMRCQPILGHNTVFWYRQTMMQGLELLAYFRNRAPLDDSGMPKDRFSAEMPDATLATLKIQPSEPRDSAVYFCASGLSWSGSDTQYFGPGTRLTVL.

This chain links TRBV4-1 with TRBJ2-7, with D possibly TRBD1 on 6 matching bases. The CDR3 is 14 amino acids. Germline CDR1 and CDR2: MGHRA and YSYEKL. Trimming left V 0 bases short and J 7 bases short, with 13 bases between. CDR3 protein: CASSQDGRGDEQYF. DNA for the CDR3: TGCGCCAGCAGCCAAGATGGCAGGGGTGATGAGCAGTACTTC.

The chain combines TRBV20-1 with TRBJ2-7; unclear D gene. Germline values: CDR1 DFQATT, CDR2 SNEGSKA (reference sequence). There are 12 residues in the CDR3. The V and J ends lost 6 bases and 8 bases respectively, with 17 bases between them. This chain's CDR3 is CSARMGPLKQYF. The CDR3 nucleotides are TGCAGTGCCCGAATGGGTCCCCTTAAGCAGTACTTC.

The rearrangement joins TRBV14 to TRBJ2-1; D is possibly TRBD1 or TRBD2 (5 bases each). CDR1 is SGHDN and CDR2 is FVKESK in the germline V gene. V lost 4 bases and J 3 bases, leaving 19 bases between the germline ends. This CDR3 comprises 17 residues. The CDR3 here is CASSPTLRGRGYNEQFF. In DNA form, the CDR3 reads TGTGCCAGCAGCCCCACTCTTCGGGGCCGGGGCTACAATGAGCAGTTCTTC.

The CDR3 sequence is CASSPRGPTDTQYF. The CDR3 DNA sequence: TGTGCCAGCAGCCCAAGGGGTCCCACAGATACGCAGTATTTT. The chain carries TRBV7-2 and TRBJ2-3; possibly TRBD1 for D (5 bases). In germline, CDR1 is SGHTA, CDR2 FQGNSA. Trimming took off 5 bases at V and 2 bases at J, with 11 bases between the two ends. The CDR3 runs 14 residues. Variable domain in full (rest from reference TRBV7-2 and TRBJ2-3): GAGVSQSPSNKVTEKGKDVELRCDPISGHTALYWYRQSLGQGLEFLIYFQGNSAPDKSGLPSDRFSAERTGGSVSTLTIQRTQQEDSAVYLCASSPRGPTDTQYFGPGTRLTVL.

The CDR3 bases are TGCAGCGTCTCAGGGGGCGCAGGGTATGGCTACACCTTC. As protein: CSVSGGAGYGYTF. The chain joins TRBV29-1 to TRBJ1-2, with TRBD1 matching over 8 bases. The trim removed 6 bases at V and 5 bases at J, leaving 8 bases unmatched. Germline CDR1 SQVTM, CDR2 ANQGSEA. This CDR3 has 13 amino acids. Filled out from reference TRBV29-1 and TRBJ1-2, the complete variable domain reads SAVISQKPSRDICQRGTSLTIQCQVDSQVTMMFWYRQQPGQSLTLIATANQGSEATYESGFVIDKFPISRPNLTFSTLTVSNMSPEDSSIYLCSVSGGAGYGYTFGSGTRLTVV.

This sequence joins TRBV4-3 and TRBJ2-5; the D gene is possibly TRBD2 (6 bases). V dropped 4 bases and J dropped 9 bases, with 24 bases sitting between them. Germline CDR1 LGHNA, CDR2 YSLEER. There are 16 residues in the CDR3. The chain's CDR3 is CASSPRSSWRGEAQYF. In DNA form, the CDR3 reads TGCGCCAGCAGCCCAAGATCCAGTTGGAGAGGGGAGGCCCAGTACTTC.

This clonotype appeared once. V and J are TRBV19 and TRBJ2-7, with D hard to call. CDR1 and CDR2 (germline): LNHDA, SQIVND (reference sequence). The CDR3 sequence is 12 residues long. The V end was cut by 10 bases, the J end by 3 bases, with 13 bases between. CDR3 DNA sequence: TGTGCCACTCAAACAAGATACTACGAGCAGTACTTC. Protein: CATQTRYYEQYF.

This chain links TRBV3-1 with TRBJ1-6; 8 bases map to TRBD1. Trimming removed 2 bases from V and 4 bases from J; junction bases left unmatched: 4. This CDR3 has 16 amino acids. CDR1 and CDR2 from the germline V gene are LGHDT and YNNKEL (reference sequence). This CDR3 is CASSQTGQVYNSPLHF. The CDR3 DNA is TGTGCCAGCAGCCAAACGGGACAGGTTTATAATTCACCCCTCCACTTT.

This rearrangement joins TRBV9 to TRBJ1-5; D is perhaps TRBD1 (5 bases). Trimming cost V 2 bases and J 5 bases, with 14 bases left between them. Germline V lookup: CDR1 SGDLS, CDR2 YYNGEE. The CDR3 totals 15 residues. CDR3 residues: CASSVLPGRDQPQHF. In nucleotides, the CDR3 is TGTGCCAGCAGCGTTCTCCCAGGGAGGGATCAGCCCCAGCATTTT.

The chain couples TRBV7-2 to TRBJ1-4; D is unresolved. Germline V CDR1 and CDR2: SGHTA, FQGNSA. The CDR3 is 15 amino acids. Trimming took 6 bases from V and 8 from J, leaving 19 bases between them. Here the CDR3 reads CASSPRLGVDEKLFF. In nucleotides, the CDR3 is TGTGCCAGCAGTCCTCGGCTGGGAGTGGACGAAAAACTGTTTTTT.

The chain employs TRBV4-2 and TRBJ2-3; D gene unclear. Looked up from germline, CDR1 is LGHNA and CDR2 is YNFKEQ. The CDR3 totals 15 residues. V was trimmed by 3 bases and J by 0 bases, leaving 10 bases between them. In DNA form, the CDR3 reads TGTGCCAGCAGCCAGCCCTCGACAAGCACAGATACGCAGTATTTT. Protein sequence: CASSQPSTSTDTQYF.

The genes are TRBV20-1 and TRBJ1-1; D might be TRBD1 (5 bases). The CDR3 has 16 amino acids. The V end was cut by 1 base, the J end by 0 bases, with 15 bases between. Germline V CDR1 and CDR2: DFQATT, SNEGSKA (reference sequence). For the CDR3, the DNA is TGCAGTGCTAGAGTGGGGGGTAATAGGTTGAACACTGAAGCTTTCTTT. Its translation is CSARVGGNRLNTEAFF.

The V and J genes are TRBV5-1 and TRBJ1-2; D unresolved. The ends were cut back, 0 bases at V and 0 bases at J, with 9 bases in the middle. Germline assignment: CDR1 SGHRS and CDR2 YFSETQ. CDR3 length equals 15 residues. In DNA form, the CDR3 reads TGCGCCAGCAGCTTGGGCGCCAGCCCTAACTATGGCTACACCTTC. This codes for CASSLGASPNYGYTF. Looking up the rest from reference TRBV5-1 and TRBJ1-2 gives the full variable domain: KAGVTQTPRYLIKTRGQQVTLSCSPISGHRSVSWYQQTPGQGLQFLFEYFSETQRNKGNFPGRFSGRQFSNSRSEMNVSTLELGDSALYLCASSLGASPNYGYTFGSGTRLTVV.

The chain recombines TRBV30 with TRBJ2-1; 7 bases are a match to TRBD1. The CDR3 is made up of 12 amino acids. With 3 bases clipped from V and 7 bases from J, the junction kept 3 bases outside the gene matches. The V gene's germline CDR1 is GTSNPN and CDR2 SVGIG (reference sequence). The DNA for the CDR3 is TGTGCCTGGAGCCCGACAGGGAATGAGCAGTTCTTC. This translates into CAWSPTGNEQFF.

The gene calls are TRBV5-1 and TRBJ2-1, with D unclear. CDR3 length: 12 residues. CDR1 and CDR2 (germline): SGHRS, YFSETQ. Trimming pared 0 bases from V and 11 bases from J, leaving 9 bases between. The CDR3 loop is CASSLDPGKQFF. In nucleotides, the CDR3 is TGCGCCAGCAGCTTGGATCCGGGCAAGCAGTTCTTC.

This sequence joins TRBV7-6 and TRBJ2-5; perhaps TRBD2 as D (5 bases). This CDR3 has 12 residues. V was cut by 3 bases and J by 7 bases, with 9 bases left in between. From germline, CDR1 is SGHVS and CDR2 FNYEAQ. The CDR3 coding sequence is TGTGCCAGCAGCTTGGACGAGGGGACCCAGTACTTC. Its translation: CASSLDEGTQYF.

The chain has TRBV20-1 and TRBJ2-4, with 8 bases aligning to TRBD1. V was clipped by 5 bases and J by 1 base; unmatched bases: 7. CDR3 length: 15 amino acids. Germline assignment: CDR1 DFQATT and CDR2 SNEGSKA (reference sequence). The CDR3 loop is CSAQDRAGAKNIQYF. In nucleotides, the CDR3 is TGCAGTGCTCAGGACAGGGCGGGGGCCAAAAACATTCAGTACTTC.

As DNA, the CDR3 is TGCGCCAGCAGCCAACACCCCCGGGTCGGGGAGGTGTACAATGAGCAGTTCTTC. This codes for CASSQHPRVGEVYNEQFF. The gene calls are TRBV4-1 and TRBJ2-1; TRBD2 is a possible D gene (6 bases). V lost 2 bases to trimming and J lost 4 bases, with 21 bases between them. Germline V lookup: CDR1 MGHRA, CDR2 YSYEKL. The CDR3 has 18 residues.

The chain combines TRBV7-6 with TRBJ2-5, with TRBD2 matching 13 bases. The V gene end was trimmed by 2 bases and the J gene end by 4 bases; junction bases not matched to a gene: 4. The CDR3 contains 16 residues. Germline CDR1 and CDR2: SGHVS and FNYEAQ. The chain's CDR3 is CASSLRLAGGGETQYF. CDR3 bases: TGTGCCAGCAGCTTAAGACTAGCGGGGGGTGGAGAGACCCAGTACTTC. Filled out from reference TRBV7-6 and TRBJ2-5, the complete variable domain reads GAGVSQSPRYKVTKRGQDVALRCDPISGHVSLYWYRQALGQGPEFLTYFNYEAQQDKSGLPNDRFSAERPEGSISTLTIQRTEQRDSAMYRCASSLRLAGGGETQYFGPGTRLLVL.